This T cell receptor (beta chain) was sequenced in a study of human T cells and chemical hapten exposure. Study details: Small volume differences among pooled libraries mainly caused per-sample TCR yield variation.

Total RNA came from unfractionated whole blood. MiXCR, run by TCRdb on the 5' RACE reads, gives a single entry per CDR3 protein. The table includes 95,000 to 120,000 distinct CDR3 sequences, approximately 19% detected once. The V end lost 2 bases, the J end lost 0 bases, and 17 bases lay between the germline ends. CDR3 length equals 18 residues. CDR1 and CDR2 (germline): MDHEN, SYDVKM. This clonotype was recorded only once. Its antigen is unknown. Findings and caveats of the study: With regard to DPC sensitization, TCRs above 1 in 1000 frequency did not change.

This receptor was obtained from a human donor in good health. The J gene is TRBJ1-5, the V gene TRBV28, with D perhaps matching TRBD1 (6 bases). The CDR3 DNA reads as TGTGCCAGCAGTTTAGAATACAGGGAGGTCCATAGCAATCAGCCCCAGCATTTT. Its translation: CASSLEYREVHSNQPQHF.